These 31 T cell receptor beta chains share one sample of origin, sequenced in a study of quantifying T cell responses using KT2 cells. As for the study in general: RNA was reverse transcribed with TCR alpha and beta constant-region primers.

An oligo carrying a UMI was ligated to the cDNA 3' end. An equimolar mix of RC1.1 and RC1.2 primed the beta chain across TRBC1 and TRBC2. TCRdb re-called the UMI-ligation and nested PCR reads through MiXCR, storing one row per CDR3 protein. This table holds over 25,000 distinct CDR3 sequences, about 9.4% found once. Sequenced sample: PBMCs spiked with cells of the T cell clone KT2. Receptors were obtained from a human donor.

In its sample, this clonotype was seen a few times. The rearrangement links TRBV5-1 to TRBJ1-4; tentatively, D is TRBD1 (5 bases). Germline V lookup: CDR1 SGHRS, CDR2 YFSETQ. There are 13 residues in the CDR3. V lost 4 bases to trimming and J lost 3 bases, with 7 bases between them. The CDR3 coding sequence is TGCGCCAGCAGCGGAGGGGCTAATGAAAAACTGTTTTTT. Protein sequence: CASSGGANEKLFF.

This chain links TRBV2 with TRBJ1-1; possible D gene TRBD1, 5 bases. The CDR3 is made up of 15 amino acids. The germline V gene has CDR1 SNHLY and CDR2 FYNNEI. V was pared by 6 bases and J by 0 bases, with 14 bases between. CDR3 residues: CASSETRGLNTEAFF. The CDR3 DNA follows: TGTGCCAGCAGCGAAACACGGGGGTTGAACACTGAAGCTTTCTTT.

The DNA of the CDR3 is TGTGCCAGCAGTGTAAGGACAGCGATGAACACTGAAGCTTTCTTT. Translating gives CASSVRTAMNTEAFF. V usage is TRBV2 and J usage is TRBJ1-1; a weak D match, TRBD1 (6 bases). V was clipped by 4 bases and J by 0 bases, with 12 bases between them. This CDR3 comprises 15 residues. CDR1 is SNHLY and CDR2 is FYNNEI in the germline V gene.

As concerns this clonotype: This clone may be a read error of a much larger clone one base away. The chain has TRBV13 and TRBJ2-1; 7 bases align to TRBD2. With V trimmed by 1 base and J by 2 bases, 8 bases remained unmatched. This CDR3 contains 17 residues. Germline V lookup: CDR1 PRHDT, CDR2 FYEKMQ (reference sequence). For the CDR3, the DNA is TGTGCCAGCAGCTTAGACGGGAGGAGTTTCGCCTACAATGAGCAGTTCTTC. Its protein is CASSLDGRSFAYNEQFF.

The rearrangement uses TRBV6-2 or TRBV6-3 and TRBJ2-4, with D possibly being TRBD1 (5 bases). V was pared by 4 bases and J by 3 bases, with 10 bases between. The CDR3 is 14 amino acids. Germline assignment: CDR1 MNHEY and CDR2 SVGEGT. The CDR3 sequence is CASSFRQLKNIQYF. The DNA for the CDR3 is TGTGCCAGCAGTTTTCGACAGCTCAAAAACATTCAGTACTTC.

In this sample, this clonotype turned up many times. The chain employs TRBV12-3 or TRBV12-4 and TRBJ1-2; D not resolved. V was trimmed by 3 bases and J by 1 base, leaving 6 bases between them. The CDR3 consists of 13 residues. The CDR3 loop reads CASSFENNYGYTF. The CDR3 coding sequence is TGTGCCAGCAGTTTTGAAAATAACTATGGCTACACCTTC.

This clonotype was seen repeatedly, ten times or more. This chain links TRBV20-1 with TRBJ1-2; 8 bases are a match to TRBD1. The CDR3 totals 14 residues. CDR1 DFQATT and CDR2 SNEGSKA come from the germline V gene (reference sequence). The trim removed 2 bases at V and 5 bases at J, leaving 7 bases unmatched. The CDR3 protein is CSARPPGQAYGYTF. CDR3 coding DNA: TGCAGTGCTAGACCTCCGGGACAGGCGTATGGCTACACCTTC.

The V call is TRBV6-5, the J call TRBJ2-2; the D is unclear. CDR1 and CDR2 (germline): MNHEY, SVGAGI. Deletions cut 6 bases from V and 4 bases from J, with 6 bases between. This CDR3 region has 12 residues. DNA for the CDR3: TGTGCCAGCAGGTTGGGCACCGGGGAGCTGTTTTTT. Protein sequence: CASRLGTGELFF.

This clonotype was counted between two and nine times. The chain joins TRBV24-1 to TRBJ1-5; perhaps TRBD1 as D (5 bases). The V gene's germline CDR1 is KGHDR and CDR2 SFDVKD. Trimming cost V 2 bases and J 4 bases, with 8 bases left between them. CDR3 size: 14 residues. The CDR3 reads CATSDSGGNQPQHF. Written as DNA, the CDR3 is TGTGCCACCAGTGATTCGGGGGGGAATCAGCCCCAGCATTTT.

This clonotype was seen only a few times. The chain combines TRBV2 with TRBJ2-5; D gene unclear. Trimming pared 8 bases from V and 0 bases from J, leaving 4 bases between. Germline V gene sequence: CDR1 SNHLY, CDR2 FYNNEI. The CDR3 totals 11 residues. CDR3 coding DNA: TGTGCCAGCGCCAACCAAGAGACCCAGTACTTC. This codes for CASANQETQYF.

This clonotype was counted many times. The chain joins TRBV20-1 to TRBJ1-5; the D gene is possibly TRBD1 (5 bases). The germline CDR1 and CDR2 sequences are DFQATT and SNEGSKA (reference sequence). The CDR3 has 15 amino acids. V was shortened by 0 bases and J by 4 bases, with 13 bases between the two germline ends. The chain's CDR3 is CSARDGRGGNQPQHF. CDR3 in DNA: TGCAGTGCTAGAGATGGTAGGGGAGGGAATCAGCCCCAGCATTTT.

This clonotype has a count of ten or more. The genes are TRBV5-1 and TRBJ1-2, with TRBD1 as a possible D gene (5 bases). The germline V and J ends were trimmed by 1 base and 8 bases, with 15 bases remaining between them. Per germline, CDR1 SGHRS and CDR2 YFSETQ. This CDR3 has 14 residues. This CDR3 is CASSLSQGFEGYTF. The CDR3 bases are TGCGCCAGCAGCTTGAGCCAGGGATTTGAGGGCTACACCTTC.

This clonotype was recorded at least ten times. J is TRBJ2-6 and V is TRBV7-9; D uncertain. This CDR3 spans 16 amino acids. The V gene lost 5 bases and the J gene lost 2 bases, with 13 bases spanning the gap. Germline loops: CDR1 SEHNR, CDR2 FQNEAQ (reference sequence). CDR3 protein: CASSPPGITGANVLTF. The CDR3 nucleotides read TGTGCCAGCAGCCCTCCGGGTATCACTGGGGCCAACGTCCTGACTTTC.

This clonotype occurred many times. This sequence joins TRBV7-8 and TRBJ2-2; no clear D. The CDR3 runs to 13 residues. The V gene lost 4 bases and the J gene lost 8 bases, with 11 bases spanning the gap. Germline loops: CDR1 SGHVS, CDR2 FQNEAQ. The CDR3 loop reads CASSYHGSGELFF. The CDR3 DNA reads as TGTGCCAGCAGCTACCACGGGTCGGGGGAGCTGTTTTTT. Filled out from reference TRBV7-8 and TRBJ2-2, the complete variable domain reads GAGVSQSPRYKVAKRGQDVALRCDPISGHVSLFWYQQALGQGPEFLTYFQNEAQLDKSGLPSDRFFAERPEGSVSTLKIQRTQQEDSAVYLCASSYHGSGELFFGEGSRLTVL.

The V and J genes are TRBV7-2 and TRBJ2-1, with 7 nucleotides matching TRBD2. The CDR3 length is 14 residues. Per germline, CDR1 SGHTA and CDR2 FQGNSA. V dropped 4 bases and J dropped 0; count of bases not matched to a gene: 0. DNA of the CDR3: TGTGCCAGCAGCTGGGACTACTCCTACAATGAGCAGTTCTTC. Translating it yields CASSWDYSYNEQFF.

The chain recombines TRBV27 with TRBJ2-7; tentative D call: TRBD2 (6 bases). CDR3 length equals 15 residues. The germline V and J ends were trimmed by 4 bases and 1 base, with 14 bases remaining between them. Germline CDR1 reads MNHEY; CDR2 reads SMNVEV (reference sequence). The CDR3 region has the DNA TGTGCCAGCAGTTGGGAAGGTAGCGGTTCCTACGAGCAGTACTTC. Residues: CASSWEGSGSYEQYF.

This clonotype was counted many times. The CDR3 protein is CASSEGLAGVYEQFF. CDR3 nucleotides: TGTGCCAGCAGCGAAGGACTAGCGGGGGTCTATGAGCAGTTCTTC. The chain has TRBV9 and TRBJ2-1, with TRBD2 matching 13 bases. This CDR3 region has 15 residues. V dropped 3 bases and J dropped 8; count of bases not matched to a gene: 5. Looked up from germline, CDR1 is SGDLS and CDR2 is YYNGEE.

The gene calls are TRBV6-1 and TRBJ1-1; 7 bases are a match to TRBD1. CDR1 is MNHNS, CDR2 SASEGT, per germline. V trimming: 8 bases; J trimming: 2 bases; junction bases outside the gene matches: 8. CDR3 size: 14 residues. This CDR3 is CASLLSGGNTEAFF. For the CDR3, the DNA is TGTGCCAGCTTGTTGTCAGGGGGAAACACTGAAGCTTTCTTT.

This chain connects TRBV10-3 to TRBJ2-4, with 7 bases that match TRBD1. V gave up 4 bases and J gave up 1 base; unmatched junction bases: 7. Germline CDR1 is ENHRY and CDR2 is SYGVKD. This CDR3 has 16 amino acids. CDR3 region: CAISASTQGAKNIQYF. CDR3 nucleotides: TGTGCCATCAGTGCGAGCACACAGGGGGCCAAAAACATTCAGTACTTC.

The chain is built from TRBV29-1 and TRBJ2-1, with 9 positions matching TRBD2. The CDR3 loop spans 16 amino acids. Trimming cost V 1 base and J 7 bases; bases outside gene matches: 11. Germline V gene sequence: CDR1 SQVTM, CDR2 ANQGSEA. The CDR3 DNA reads TGCAGCGTTGAAGGGAGTAGCGGGAGTATTAGGAATGAGCAGTTCTTC. This translates into CSVEGSSGSIRNEQFF.

The V and J genes are TRBV3-1 and TRBJ2-7; D is tentatively TRBD1 or TRBD2 (5 bases each). The germline V and J ends were trimmed by 4 bases and 6 bases, with 22 bases remaining between them. CDR3 length equals 16 residues. Germline CDR1 LGHDT, CDR2 YNNKEL (reference sequence). The CDR3 here is CASSRLTKGPGGEQYF. The CDR3 DNA sequence: TGTGCCAGCAGCCGACTTACAAAGGGCCCTGGGGGCGAGCAGTACTTC.

J is TRBJ2-5 and V is TRBV29-1; 12 nucleotides match TRBD2. V gave up 0 bases and J gave up 4 bases; unmatched junction bases: 15. Germline V gives CDR1 SQVTM, CDR2 ANQGSEA. The CDR3 has 19 residues. The CDR3 here is CSVEEISLAGGPWGETQYF. The CDR3 coding sequence is TGCAGCGTTGAAGAAATCTCCCTAGCGGGAGGGCCATGGGGAGAGACCCAGTACTTC.

This clonotype was observed at least ten times. The chain recombines TRBV20-1 with TRBJ2-7; weak D call: TRBD1 (6 bases). This CDR3 comprises 17 residues. V lost 2 bases, J lost 1 base, and 21 bases lay in between. Germline V gives CDR1 DFQATT, CDR2 SNEGSKA (reference sequence). The CDR3 DNA is TGCAGTGCTAGACCCCCCAAGGAGACAGGAATTTCCTACGAGCAGTACTTC. It codes for CSARPPKETGISYEQYF.

This clonotype was recorded many times. The chain combines TRBV4-1 with TRBJ2-5, with a tentative D call TRBD1 (7 bases). The ends were cut back, 0 bases at V and 5 bases at J, with 25 bases in the middle. CDR1 and CDR2 (germline): MGHRA, YSYEKL. The CDR3 has 19 residues. The CDR3 sequence is CASSQDRFQGGQQGETQYF. In DNA, the CDR3 is TGCGCCAGCAGCCAAGATAGGTTTCAGGGGGGACAACAGGGGGAGACCCAGTACTTC.

V gene TRBV2 combines with J gene TRBJ1-1, with D possibly TRBD1 on 6 matching bases. Germline CDR1 and CDR2: SNHLY and FYNNEI. Trimming took off 3 bases at V and 5 bases at J, with 13 bases between the two ends. This CDR3 contains 14 residues. CDR3 sequence: CASSDGGARTEAFF. In nucleotides, the CDR3 is TGTGCCAGCAGTGACGGGGGGGCAAGAACTGAAGCTTTCTTT.

This chain links TRBV7-6 with TRBJ2-7, with 9 bases fitting TRBD1. From germline, CDR1 is SGHVS and CDR2 FNYEAQ. This CDR3 contains 15 residues. V lost 5 bases, J lost 3 bases, and 8 bases stayed unmatched. In DNA form, the CDR3 reads TGTGCCAGCAGCCCCAAGACAGGGGGGGACTACGAGCAGTACTTC. Amino acid sequence: CASSPKTGGDYEQYF.

This clonotype appeared a few times. The chain uses TRBV7-9 and TRBJ2-6, with D maybe TRBD1 (5 bases). The germline CDR1 and CDR2 sequences are SEHNR and FQNEAQ (reference sequence). The CDR3 covers 17 residues. With 5 bases removed from V and 0 bases from J, the gap between germline ends came to 14 bases. The CDR3 DNA reads TGTGCCAGCAGCCCTAGGCAGGGAACCTCTGGGGCCAACGTCCTGACTTTC. Amino acids: CASSPRQGTSGANVLTF.

This clonotype was seen at least ten times. V gene TRBV20-1 combines with J gene TRBJ1-2; D is possibly TRBD1 (5 bases). CDR1 is DFQATT, CDR2 SNEGSKA, per germline (reference sequence). This CDR3 contains 15 residues. V lost 5 bases to trimming and J lost 4 bases, with 20 bases between them. The CDR3 region is CSAVVAGRGPYGYTF. The CDR3 DNA reads as TGCAGTGCTGTAGTAGCTGGACGGGGACCCTATGGCTACACCTTC.

The table lists this clonotype with a few counts. The chain employs TRBV6-2 or TRBV6-3 and TRBJ1-1; the match to TRBD1 covers 8 bases. CDR1 and CDR2 (germline): MNHEY, SVGEGT. Trimming took 4 bases from V and 12 from J; bases not matched to a gene: 13. This CDR3 region has 14 residues. CDR3 amino acids: CASSSPGQGIFSFF. CDR3 in DNA: TGTGCCAGCAGTTCACCTGGACAGGGTATTTTTTCTTTCTTT.

The sample holds many counts of this clonotype. The chain couples TRBV6-6 to TRBJ2-3; 12 bases are a match to TRBD1. Unmatched junction bases numbered 16, after V lost 0 bases and J lost 0 bases. This CDR3 contains 22 residues. Germline V gene lookup returns CDR1 MNHNY and CDR2 SVGAGI (reference sequence). CDR3: CASSYSTRDGDRGHFSTDTQYF. The CDR3 DNA follows: TGTGCCAGCAGTTACTCCACGCGAGACGGGGACAGGGGGCACTTTAGCACAGATACGCAGTATTTT.

The sample holds many counts of this clonotype. The chain couples TRBV4-3 to TRBJ1-4, with TRBD1 matching over 7 bases. V dropped 7 bases and J dropped 6; count of bases not matched to a gene: 11. Germline loops: CDR1 LGHNA, CDR2 YSLEER. This CDR3 is 15 amino acids long. The CDR3 loop reads CASTGTALGDEKLFF. The CDR3, as DNA: TGCGCCAGCACCGGGACAGCCCTTGGCGATGAAAAACTGTTTTTT.